The 14 T cell receptor beta chains presented below share a single source sample, sequenced in a study of brain T cells in children with intractable seizures. Profiled with immunoSEQ multiplex PCR; TCRdb holds only in-frame clones, not every one. The sample consists of 300,000 to 400,000 clones, approximately 93% of them appearing once. Documented time point: blood from clinic visit 5 months post-surgery; TSC patient then seizure free. The sequenced sample was peripheral blood, obtained 4 to 5 months after surgery. All receptors derive from a boy under three years old with tuberous sclerosis and intractable seizures.

The J gene is TRBJ2-7, the V gene TRBV4-1, with 9 bases lining up with TRBD2. The length of the CDR3 is 14 residues. Germline V CDR1 and CDR2: MGHRA, YSYEKL. The V and J ends lost 4 bases and 4 bases, in that order; junction bases with no gene match: 5. The CDR3 is CASSLAGVQYEQYF. Here the CDR3 DNA reads TGCGCCAGCAGCCTAGCGGGAGTTCAGTACGAGCAGTACTTC.

This rearrangement joins TRBV9 to TRBJ2-1; D ambiguous. This CDR3 is built from 13 residues. Between the trimmed V and J ends, which lost 4 bases and 2 bases, there was a span of 7 bases. Looked up from germline, CDR1 is SGDLS and CDR2 is YYNGEE. The CDR3: CASSPSTYNEQFF. The DNA for the CDR3 is TGTGCCAGCAGCCCTAGTACCTACAATGAGCAGTTCTTC.

To note about this clone: This sample also contains other DNA sequences that code for the same CDR3. V and J are TRBV5-1 and TRBJ2-7, with no clear D. The CDR3 has 12 residues. Germline V lookup: CDR1 SGHRS, CDR2 YFSETQ. V was trimmed by 5 bases and J by 1 base, leaving 7 bases between them. The CDR3 sequence is CASSSLSYEQYF. The CDR3 DNA reads TGCGCCAGCAGTTCCCTGTCCTACGAGCAGTACTTC.

The chain recombines TRBV30 with TRBJ2-7; D remains unclear. V lost 2 bases and J 3 bases, leaving 5 bases between the germline ends. The germline CDR1 and CDR2 sequences are GTSNPN and SVGIG (reference sequence). The CDR3 is made up of 11 amino acids. Here the CDR3 reads CAWSWDYEQYF. In DNA form, the CDR3 reads TGTGCCTGGAGTTGGGACTACGAGCAGTACTTC.

The V and J genes are TRBV30 and TRBJ2-7; D gene uncertain. This CDR3 is built from 13 residues. Deletions cut 3 bases from V and 4 bases from J, with 13 bases between. CDR1 is GTSNPN, CDR2 SVGIG, per germline (reference sequence). The CDR3 bases are TGTGCCTGGAGCCGAGGCCCCTATTACGAGCAGTACTTC. Protein: CAWSRGPYYEQYF.

The chain carries TRBV25-1 and TRBJ1-2; the D gene is possibly TRBD1 (5 bases). Germline V gene lookup returns CDR1 MGHDK and CDR2 SYGVNS. The CDR3 length is 14 residues. V was cut by 1 base and J by 8 bases, with 14 bases left in between. The CDR3 nucleotides read TGTGCCAGCAGTGAATTTGGGCAGGGTCAAGGCTACACCTTC. It codes for CASSEFGQGQGYTF.

The rearrangement uses TRBV10-1 and TRBJ1-6; tentative D call: TRBD1 (5 bases). Germline V lookup: CDR1 WNHNN, CDR2 SYGVQD (reference sequence). Trimming shortened V by 8 bases and J by 0 bases, and 11 bases separated the two germline ends. The length of the CDR3 is 15 residues. Here the CDR3 DNA reads TGCGCCAGCCCGGAGGGGAGCTCCTATAATTCACCCCTCCACTTT. It translates to CASPEGSSYNSPLHF.

The rearrangement joins TRBV25-1 to TRBJ2-7; D is possibly TRBD1 (5 bases). Germline V lookup: CDR1 MGHDK, CDR2 SYGVNS. Trimming took 6 bases from V and 3 from J, leaving 9 bases between them. This CDR3 spans 12 amino acids. CDR3 sequence: CASRQAGYEQYF. The CDR3 DNA sequence: TGTGCCAGCAGACAGGCAGGCTACGAGCAGTACTTC.

The J gene is TRBJ2-1, the V gene TRBV7-9; no firm D call. The germline CDR1 and CDR2 sequences are SEHNR and FQNEAQ (reference sequence). Trimming cost V 5 bases and J 0 bases, with 14 bases left between them. The CDR3 sequence is 16 residues long. The CDR3: CASSQRPASSYNEQFF. As DNA, the CDR3 is TGTGCCAGCAGCCAACGACCCGCGAGCTCCTACAATGAGCAGTTCTTC.

The V gene is TRBV12-5, the J gene TRBJ2-1, with a possible D match to TRBD1 (5 bases). Germline CDR1 reads LGHNT; CDR2 reads FRNRAP. The CDR3 contains 11 residues. The CDR3 region is CVRKRGNEQFF. In DNA form, the CDR3 reads TGTGTTAGGAAAAGGGGCAATGAGCAGTTCTTC.

This clone showed up just a few times. The chain employs TRBV30 and TRBJ2-7, with D possibly being TRBD2 (6 bases). Between the trimmed V and J ends, which lost 4 bases and 3 bases, there was a span of 13 bases. The CDR3 runs 13 residues. Germline CDR1 is GTSNPN and CDR2 is SVGIG (reference sequence). The CDR3 spells CAWTWGDNYEQYF. For the CDR3, the DNA is TGTGCCTGGACATGGGGGGATAACTACGAGCAGTACTTC.

This chain joins TRBV19 and TRBJ1-1; TRBD1 agrees at 7 bases. CDR1 and CDR2 from the germline V gene are LNHDA and SQIVND (reference sequence). V lost 3 bases and J lost 4; bases outside the gene matches: 11. The CDR3 is 16 residues long. Here the CDR3 DNA reads TGTGCCAGTAGTATCACATGGACAGGTCGGAGCACTGAAGCTTTCTTT. It yields the protein CASSITWTGRSTEAFF.

This clone appeared once. CDR3 sequence: CASSSRFREGTQYF. DNA for the CDR3: TGTGCCAGCAGCTCCCGATTCCGGGAGGGGACCCAGTACTTC. This chain uses TRBV11-3 with TRBJ2-5; 8 positions agree with TRBD2. V gave up 4 bases and J gave up 7 bases; unmatched junction bases: 8. CDR1 SGHNT and CDR2 YENEEA come from the germline V gene. The CDR3 sequence is 14 residues long.

The genes are TRBV7-2 and TRBJ2-1; D not certain. This CDR3 spans 14 amino acids. The germline V and J ends were trimmed by 2 bases and 6 bases, with 11 bases remaining between them. Germline assignment: CDR1 SGHTA and CDR2 FQGNSA. This CDR3 is CASSLTGAFNEQFF. Written as DNA, the CDR3 is TGTGCCAGCAGCTTAACCGGAGCTTTCAATGAGCAGTTCTTC.